The rows below give T cell receptor beta chains drawn from one sample of a study of regulatory T cells in long-lasting Graves disease. TCRdb recomputed calls from the multiplex PCR reads with MiXCR, one row per CDR3 protein. Of about 360,000 distinct CDR3 sequences detected, under 20% appear once; the ten largest clones hold around 20%. This sample was also put to use in a study of T cells in Graves' hyperthyroidism and ophthalmopathy.

Sequenced here: peripheral blood mononuclear cells (PBMCs), sampled at new diagnosis, from a patient treated with antithyroid drugs. Receptor source: a woman aged 18-35 years with Graves disease. Each CDR3 is given with its conserved first and last residue. The D gene is left open where the match is weak. Rows give clone size only sometimes, using once, few, many, or a class for an expanded clone.

clone_size	d_call	v_call	cdr3_length	j_call	cdr3_aa	cdr3_nt
.	.	TRBV9	16	TRBJ2-7	CASSPQEEGATYEQYF	TGTGCCAGCAGCCCCCAGGAGGAGGGGGCCACCTACGAGCAGTACTTC
.	.	TRBV20-1	13	TRBJ2-4	CSARVQTKNIQYF	TGCAGTGCTAGAGTCCAGACCAAAAACATTCAGTACTTC
many	.	TRBV30	13	TRBJ2-1	CAWSVITGNEQFF	TGTGCCTGGAGTGTGATAACAGGGAATGAGCAGTTCTTC
many	TRBD1	TRBV28	15	TRBJ2-3	CATANAGQEWDTQYF	TGTGCCACTGCAAATGCGGGACAGGAATGGGATACGCAGTATTTT
many	.	TRBV6-1	15	TRBJ2-3	CASSERPRMGDTQYF	TGTGCCAGCAGTGAAAGGCCGCGGATGGGGGATACGCAGTATTTT
.	.	TRBV3-1	17	TRBJ1-3	CASSPLSWLGAGNTRYF	TGTGCCAGCAGCCCGCTGTCCTGGCTGGGGGCGGGAAACACCAGATATTTT
once	.	TRBV9	17	TRBJ1-4	CASSVEDSLPTNEKLFF	TGTGCCAGCAGCGTAGAGGACAGCCTCCCAACTAATGAAAAACTGTTTTTT
many	TRBD1	TRBV7-2	14	TRBJ2-7	CASSLSGQLNEQYF	TGTGCCAGCAGCTTATCGGGACAGCTAAACGAGCAGTACTTC
many	TRBD1	TRBV3-1	14	TRBJ1-2	CASSQVAGGNGYTF	TGTGCCAGCAGCCAAGTCGCAGGGGGGAATGGCTACACCTTC
.	TRBD1	TRBV12-3/TRBV12-4	13	TRBJ1-1	CASSPDRGGEAFF	TGTGCCAGCAGCCCTGACAGGGGAGGGGAAGCTTTCTTT
many	TRBD2	TRBV5-5	15	TRBJ2-5	CASSSLAGDQETQYF	TGTGCCAGCAGCTCCTTAGCGGGAGATCAAGAGACCCAGTACTTC
.	TRBD2	TRBV6-1	14	TRBJ2-3	CASSEKRGLDTQYF	TGTGCCAGCAGTGAAAAGCGGGGCCTAGATACGCAGTATTTT
many	.	TRBV30	14	TRBJ2-3	CAWSRTAGSDTQYF	TGTGCCTGGAGTCGAACAGCGGGTAGCGATACGCAGTATTTT
.	TRBD1	TRBV19	14	TRBJ1-5	CASRDRVGNQPQHF	TGTGCCAGTAGGGACAGGGTGGGAAATCAGCCCCAGCATTTT
many	TRBD1	TRBV28	16	TRBJ1-5	CASSLWDRGGNQPQHF	TGTGCCAGCAGTTTATGGGACAGGGGGGGGAATCAGCCCCAGCATTTT
many	.	TRBV3-1	15	TRBJ1-5	CASSQAPTGNQPQHF	TGTGCCAGCAGCCAAGCCCCGACAGGCAATCAGCCCCAGCATTTT
.	.	TRBV29-1	14	TRBJ2-4	CSVEWNSAKNIQYF	TGCAGCGTTGAATGGAATTCGGCCAAAAACATTCAGTACTTC
.	.	TRBV12-3/TRBV12-4	23	TRBJ2-3	CASSKQTSMYLCASIDRGYEQYF	.
.	.	TRBV29-1	16	TRBJ2-4	CSGTDRWLLAKNIQYF	TGCAGCGGGACTGACAGGTGGTTACTAGCCAAAAACATTCAGTACTTC
many	.	TRBV28	12	TRBJ2-7	CASSLSSYEQYF	TGTGCCAGCAGTTTATCCTCCTACGAGCAGTACTTC
.	TRBD1	TRBV6-2/TRBV6-3	15	TRBJ2-2	CASSERGGDTGELFF	TGTGCCAGCAGTGAAAGAGGGGGCGATACCGGGGAGCTGTTTTTT
many	.	TRBV2	13	TRBJ1-5	CASGGGMSQPQHF	TGTGCCAGCGGGGGCGGTATGAGTCAGCCCCAGCATTTT
many	.	TRBV28	13	TRBJ1-5	CASRPLPNQPQHF	TGTGCCAGCAGACCTTTACCCAATCAGCCCCAGCATTTT
.	.	TRBV6-1	11	TRBJ1-6	CASSESRPLHF	TGTGCCAGCAGTGAAAGCCGACCCCTCCACTTT
many	.	TRBV5-1	13	TRBJ1-1	CASSREGDSEAFF	TGCGCCAGCAGCAGGGAAGGGGACTCTGAAGCTTTCTTT
few	.	TRBV2	15	TRBJ2-7	CASRPADRLSYEQYF	TGTGCCAGCAGGCCCGCGGACAGACTTTCCTACGAGCAGTACTTC
.	.	TRBV29-1	17	TRBJ1-6	CSVARQAGVSYNSPLHF	TGCAGCGTTGCAAGACAGGCAGGGGTCAGCTATAATTCACCCCTCCACTTT
many	.	TRBV27	12	TRBJ2-1	CASTTAYNEQFF	TGTGCCAGCACAACGGCTTACAATGAGCAGTTCTTC
many	TRBD2	TRBV3-1	19	TRBJ2-1	CASSTETSGRLIDIDEQFF	TGTGCCAGCAGCACCGAGACTAGCGGGAGGTTAATTGACATCGATGAGCAGTTCTTC
many	.	TRBV6-2/TRBV6-3	16	TRBJ2-6	CASSYEGTPGANVLTF	TGTGCCAGCAGTTACGAGGGGACTCCTGGGGCCAACGTCCTGACTTTC
many	.	TRBV5-5	13	TRBJ1-2	CASSSSVNYGYTF	TGTGCCAGCAGCTCCTCGGTCAACTATGGCTACACCTTC
many	TRBD2	TRBV11-2	18	TRBJ2-1	CASSFRGLAGGPGNEQFF	TGTGCCAGCAGCTTTCGTGGACTAGCGGGAGGGCCCGGGAATGAGCAGTTCTTC